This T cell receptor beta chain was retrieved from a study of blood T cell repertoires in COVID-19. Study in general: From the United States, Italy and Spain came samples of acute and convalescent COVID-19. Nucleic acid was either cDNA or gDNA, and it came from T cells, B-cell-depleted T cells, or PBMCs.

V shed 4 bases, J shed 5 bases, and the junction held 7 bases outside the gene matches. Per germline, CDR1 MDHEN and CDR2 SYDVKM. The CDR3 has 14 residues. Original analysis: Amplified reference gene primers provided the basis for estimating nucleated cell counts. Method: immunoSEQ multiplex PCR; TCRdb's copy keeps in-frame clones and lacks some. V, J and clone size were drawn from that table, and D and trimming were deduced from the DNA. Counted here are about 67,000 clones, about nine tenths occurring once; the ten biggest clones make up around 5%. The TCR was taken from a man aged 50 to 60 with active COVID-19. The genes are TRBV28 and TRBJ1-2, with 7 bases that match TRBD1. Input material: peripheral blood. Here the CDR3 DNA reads TGTGCCAGCAGTTCAGAGGGGGCGAGGTATGGCTACACCTTC. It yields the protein CASSSEGARYGYTF.